This TCR beta chain comes out of a study of vaccination effects on CD4 cells after COVID-19. Sequencing used immunoSEQ multiplex PCR; TCRdb keeps in-frame clones, though not all of them. The table lists about 68,000 clones, roughly 80% of them singletons, with more than 10% in the top ten. Antigen-specific CD4+ T cells expanded by the ViraFEST assay with viral peptide pools were then sequenced. Following culture for approximately ten days, CD4+ T cells were isolated. Testing of the vaccine recipients showed negative nucleocapsid antibodies and no prior SARS-CoV-2 infection. Turning to this clone: The antigen remains undetermined.

The CDR3 is made up of 14 amino acids. Germline assignment: CDR1 SSHAT and CDR2 FNYEAQ (reference sequence). V was clipped by 4 bases and J by 5 bases; unmatched bases: 2. This rearrangement joins TRBV7-7 to TRBJ2-1; 10 nucleotides align to TRBD2. Sequences were derived from CD4+ T cells from PBMCs cultured with SARS-CoV-2 spike peptides, sampled before COVID-19 vaccination. This sequence was found in a human donor who received a COVID-19 vaccine. The CDR3 spells CASSSGLANNEQFF. For the CDR3, the DNA is TGTGCCAGCAGCTCGGGACTAGCGAACAATGAGCAGTTCTTC.